These 24 T cell receptor beta chains came from one sample sequenced in a study of T-cell memory formation after mild COVID-19. Using its own MiXCR run on the 5' RACE reads, TCRdb lists one record per CDR3 protein. The sample holds under 85,000 distinct CDR3 sequences, approximately 13% seen once. Sequenced sample: PBMCs or a T cell subset sorted from them (not recorded which). The receptor set was obtained from an adult woman who had mild COVID-19 (a few samples of this study predate the infection). Cell type and time point are not known.

This clonotype was detected only a few times. This chain links TRBV11-1 with TRBJ2-5; 7 bases line up with TRBD2. From germline, CDR1 is SGHAT and CDR2 FQDESV (reference sequence). The CDR3 totals 13 residues. V was pared by 3 bases and J by 2 bases, with 0 bases of the junction left unmatched. The CDR3 protein is CASSFGGQETQYF. The CDR3 bases are TGTGCCAGCAGCTTCGGGGGGCAAGAGACCCAGTACTTC. The variable domain in full, completed from reference TRBV11-1 and TRBJ2-5, reads EAEVAQSPRYKITEKSQAVAFWCDPISGHATLYWYRQILGQGPELLVQFQDESVVDDSQLPKDRFSAERLKGVDSTLKIQPAELGDSAMYLCASSFGGQETQYFGPGTRLLVL.

This clonotype was seen only a few times. This rearrangement joins TRBV7-8 to TRBJ1-1; D is possibly TRBD1 (5 bases). The CDR3 covers 14 residues. Germline V gives CDR1 SGHVS, CDR2 FQNEAQ. V lost 5 bases, J lost 2 bases, and 12 bases lay in between. CDR3 bases: TGTGCCAGCAGCCAGGGACCGAGAAACACTGAAGCTTTCTTT. It yields the protein CASSQGPRNTEAFF.

J is TRBJ2-5 and V is TRBV9; D unresolved. Germline CDR1 is SGDLS and CDR2 is YYNGEE. The CDR3 loop spans 14 amino acids. The V end lost 0 bases, the J end lost 1 base, and 7 bases lay between the germline ends. The CDR3 sequence is CASSVGGSQETQYF. As DNA, the CDR3 is TGTGCCAGCAGCGTAGGAGGCAGCCAAGAGACCCAGTACTTC.

This clonotype was seen at least ten times. The rearrangement uses TRBV5-1 and TRBJ2-7; TRBD2 is a possible D gene (5 bases). Between the trimmed V and J ends, which lost 4 bases and 1 base, there was a span of 18 bases. The CDR3 is made up of 16 amino acids. Per germline, CDR1 SGHRS and CDR2 YFSETQ. The CDR3 sequence is CASSPAGLKGSYEQYF. DNA of the CDR3: TGCGCCAGCAGCCCTGCTGGACTCAAAGGGTCCTACGAGCAGTACTTC.

This chain uses TRBV12-3 or TRBV12-4 with TRBJ1-5; TRBD1 matches 7 bases. CDR3 size: 15 residues. V lost 2 bases to trimming and J lost 3 bases; unmatched junction nucleotides: 4. CDR3 DNA: TGTGCCAGCAGTTTACCACAGGGGAACAATCAGCCCCAGCATTTT. It is translated as CASSLPQGNNQPQHF.

The V call is TRBV28, the J call TRBJ2-7; D is perhaps TRBD1 (6 bases). The V end lost 4 bases, the J end lost 3 bases, and 16 bases lay between the germline ends. The CDR3 totals 15 residues. CDR1 MDHEN and CDR2 SYDVKM come from the germline V gene. As DNA, the CDR3 is TGTGCCAGCAGTTACTCCCGGACAGCTATCTACGAGCAGTACTTC. Translation: CASSYSRTAIYEQYF.

This clonotype was recorded once. The CDR3 reads CASSLVKGLMNTEAFF. The CDR3 DNA follows: TGCGCCAGCAGCTTGGTAAAGGGGCTCATGAACACTGAAGCTTTCTTT. This chain links TRBV5-1 with TRBJ1-1; tentative D call: TRBD1 (5 bases). Looked up from germline, CDR1 is SGHRS and CDR2 is YFSETQ. V was trimmed by 0 bases and J by 0 bases, leaving 12 bases between them. This CDR3 is built from 16 residues.

In its sample, this clonotype was seen a few times. The chain carries TRBV6-2 or TRBV6-3 and TRBJ2-7; 10 bases map to TRBD2. The V and J ends lost 9 bases and 4 bases, in that order; junction bases with no gene match: 3. Germline V gives CDR1 MNHEY, CDR2 SVGEGT. This CDR3 region has 12 residues. CDR3 sequence (DNA): TGTGCCAGTGGACTAGCGGCATACGAGCAGTACTTC. Amino acid sequence: CASGLAAYEQYF.

This clonotype was detected a few times. The V and J genes are TRBV7-6 and TRBJ2-7, with 7 bases fitting TRBD2. V lost 4 bases to trimming and J lost 0 bases; unmatched junction nucleotides: 9. The CDR3 runs to 16 residues. Per germline, CDR1 SGHVS and CDR2 FNYEAQ. Here the CDR3 reads CASSSLGGGNSYEQYF. CDR3 in DNA: TGTGCCAGCAGCTCTCTGGGGGGAGGGAACTCCTACGAGCAGTACTTC.

This clonotype was picked up a small number of times. The rearrangement joins TRBV7-6 to TRBJ2-7; D is perhaps TRBD2 (6 bases). The length of the CDR3 is 15 residues. Germline V gives CDR1 SGHVS, CDR2 FNYEAQ. Trimming removed 5 bases at V and 3 bases at J, with 17 bases between. The CDR3 sequence is CASSPGTVRGYEQYF. In DNA form, the CDR3 reads TGTGCCAGCAGCCCAGGGACTGTGCGGGGCTACGAGCAGTACTTC.

DNA of the CDR3: TGTGCCAGCAGCTCCGACCTCTTCTTCAGAGGGCCTCCCGGGGGGGCCAACGTCCTGACTTTC. This translates into CASSSDLFFRGPPGGANVLTF. The rearrangement links TRBV11-2 to TRBJ2-6; D may be TRBD2 (5 bases). V gave up 4 bases and J gave up 4 bases, with 29 bases separating them. CDR1 is SGHAT and CDR2 is FQNNGV in the germline V gene. The CDR3 contains 21 residues.

The V call is TRBV24-1, the J call TRBJ2-1; the D gene is possibly TRBD1 (5 bases). With 5 bases removed from V and 5 bases from J, the gap between germline ends came to 9 bases. The CDR3 is 13 amino acids. Germline V lookup: CDR1 KGHDR, CDR2 SFDVKD. The CDR3, as DNA: TGTGCCACCAGTGGCGTAGGGGACAATGAGCAGTTCTTC. Amino acids: CATSGVGDNEQFF.

The chain uses TRBV27 and TRBJ2-1, with TRBD2 identical over 8 bases. After removal of 4 bases from V and 6 bases from J, the junction contained 11 bases not matched to a gene. The germline V gene has CDR1 MNHEY and CDR2 SMNVEV (reference sequence). The CDR3 consists of 16 residues. The CDR3 region is CASSSKRERHPNEQFF. CDR3 bases: TGTGCCAGCAGTTCCAAGCGGGAGAGGCACCCCAATGAGCAGTTCTTC.

The chain uses TRBV25-1 and TRBJ2-2; no firm D call. The CDR3 consists of 14 residues. Trimming pared 2 bases from V and 4 bases from J, leaving 8 bases between. Germline V gene data show CDR1 as MGHDK and CDR2 as SYGVNS. CDR3 protein: CASSEMVGTGELFF. For the CDR3, the DNA is TGTGCCAGCAGTGAAATGGTTGGCACCGGGGAGCTGTTTTTT.

In its sample, this clonotype was seen a few times. The chain has TRBV30 and TRBJ2-1; 8 bases align to TRBD2. The CDR3 totals 13 residues. Unmatched junction bases numbered 8, after V lost 8 bases and J lost 5 bases. Per germline, CDR1 GTSNPN and CDR2 SVGIG (reference sequence). The DNA for the CDR3 is TGTGCCACCCGGGAGGGGCTAAACAATGAGCAGTTCTTC. Translated: CATREGLNNEQFF.

This clonotype was found a few times. As DNA, the CDR3 is TGCAGTGCTAAACACCTCGGGCTAGCGGGAGAATTCACCGGGGAGCTGTTTTTT. This sequence encodes CSAKHLGLAGEFTGELFF. The rearrangement joins TRBV20-1 to TRBJ2-2, with 10 positions matching TRBD2. Looked up from germline, CDR1 is DFQATT and CDR2 is SNEGSKA (reference sequence). With 4 bases clipped from V and 4 bases from J, the junction kept 15 bases outside the gene matches. CDR3 length equals 18 residues.

This clonotype was seen a few times. The chain has TRBV24-1 and TRBJ1-2; 10 bases align to TRBD1. This CDR3 comprises 16 residues. Trimming took 5 bases from V and 8 from J; bases not matched to a gene: 13. CDR1 is KGHDR and CDR2 is SFDVKD in the germline V gene. CDR3 protein: CATSGPGQGTHNGYTF. In nucleotides, the CDR3 is TGTGCCACCAGTGGTCCGGGACAGGGGACTCACAACGGCTACACCTTC.

The chain combines TRBV12-3 or TRBV12-4 with TRBJ2-5, with 10 nucleotides matching TRBD2. This CDR3 region has 16 residues. After removal of 4 bases from V and 5 bases from J, the junction contained 10 bases not matched to a gene. The CDR3 spells CASSSPGSGGAETQYF. The DNA for the CDR3 is TGTGCCAGCAGTTCTCCGGGAAGCGGGGGGGCGGAGACCCAGTACTTC.

This clonotype has only a few counts. The chain uses TRBV5-5 and TRBJ2-7; 7 nucleotides line up with TRBD1. This CDR3 has 13 residues. Germline CDR1 reads SGHKS; CDR2 reads YYEKEE (reference sequence). Trimming took 3 bases from V and 5 from J; bases not matched to a gene: 5. CDR3 coding DNA: TGTGCCAGCAGCTCTGACAGGGTCAACGAGCAGTACTTC. Its protein product is CASSSDRVNEQYF.

This clonotype has just a few counts. The chain recombines TRBV5-1 with TRBJ2-1; D is unresolved. The CDR3 has 16 amino acids. From germline, CDR1 is SGHRS and CDR2 YFSETQ. Deletions cut 4 bases from V and 5 bases from J, with 19 bases between. The CDR3 here is CASSLGRVAFNNEQFF. Written as DNA, the CDR3 is TGCGCCAGCAGCCTGGGCCGGGTGGCTTTCAACAATGAGCAGTTCTTC.

The rearrangement joins TRBV7-6 to TRBJ2-5, with 12 bases fitting TRBD2. After removal of 5 bases from V and 2 bases from J, the junction contained 12 bases not matched to a gene. The CDR3 extends over 18 amino acids. The germline V gene has CDR1 SGHVS and CDR2 FNYEAQ. CDR3 nucleotides: TGTGCCAGCAGCCCCGCCCTAGCGGGGGGGCCCCCGCAAGAGACCCAGTACTTC. This encodes CASSPALAGGPPQETQYF.

The chain links TRBV13 to TRBJ2-7, with 9 bases lining up with TRBD1. Germline V gives CDR1 PRHDT, CDR2 FYEKMQ (reference sequence). Trimming took 1 base from V and 4 from J; bases not matched to a gene: 2. The CDR3 is made up of 14 amino acids. The CDR3 nucleotides read TGTGCCAGCAGCTTAGACGGACAGGGGTACGAGCAGTACTTC. This sequence encodes CASSLDGQGYEQYF.

The V gene is TRBV7-3, the J gene TRBJ2-3; possibly TRBD2 for D (5 bases). The V end was cut by 6 bases, the J end by 6 bases, with 16 bases between. This CDR3 has 14 amino acids. Germline values: CDR1 SGHTA, CDR2 FQGTGA. Here the CDR3 reads CASSTTGSDDTQYF. CDR3 bases: TGTGCCAGCAGTACGACGGGAAGTGATGATACGCAGTATTTT. Variable domain in full (rest from reference TRBV7-3 and TRBJ2-3): GAGVSQTPSNKVTEKGKYVELRCDPISGHTALYWYRQSLGQGPEFLIYFQGTGAADDSGLPNDRFFAVRPEGSVSTLKIQRTERGDSAVYLCASSTTGSDDTQYFGPGTRLTVL.

This sequence joins TRBV12-3 or TRBV12-4 and TRBJ2-1, with TRBD1 matching over 8 bases. Trimming removed 5 bases from V and 4 bases from J; junction bases left unmatched: 4. The CDR3 spans 14 residues. The CDR3 loop reads CASSGTGVYNEQFF. CDR3 DNA sequence: TGTGCCAGCAGTGGGACAGGCGTGTACAATGAGCAGTTCTTC.